This TCR beta chain was sequenced for a study of blood T cell repertoires in COVID-19. The wider study: The cDNA or gDNA used as material had been derived from T cells, B-cell-depleted T cells, or PBMCs.

The assay was immunoSEQ multiplex PCR, and TCRdb's table has in-frame clones only and misses some. The sample has around 250,000 clones, about 80% seen once. This clone was observed a few times. The receptor comes from a man aged 45-60 years with active or convalescent COVID-19. Input material: peripheral blood.

CDR3 amino acids: CASSLGAGALGDTQYF. In DNA form, the CDR3 reads TGTGCCAGCAGCTTAGGAGCAGGGGCTCTGGGAGATACGCAGTATTTT. The chain uses TRBV11-3 and TRBJ2-3, with TRBD1 as a possible D gene (6 bases). The CDR3 runs to 16 residues. Germline V gene sequence: CDR1 SGHNT, CDR2 YENEEA. V dropped 1 base and J dropped 5 bases, with 16 bases sitting between them.